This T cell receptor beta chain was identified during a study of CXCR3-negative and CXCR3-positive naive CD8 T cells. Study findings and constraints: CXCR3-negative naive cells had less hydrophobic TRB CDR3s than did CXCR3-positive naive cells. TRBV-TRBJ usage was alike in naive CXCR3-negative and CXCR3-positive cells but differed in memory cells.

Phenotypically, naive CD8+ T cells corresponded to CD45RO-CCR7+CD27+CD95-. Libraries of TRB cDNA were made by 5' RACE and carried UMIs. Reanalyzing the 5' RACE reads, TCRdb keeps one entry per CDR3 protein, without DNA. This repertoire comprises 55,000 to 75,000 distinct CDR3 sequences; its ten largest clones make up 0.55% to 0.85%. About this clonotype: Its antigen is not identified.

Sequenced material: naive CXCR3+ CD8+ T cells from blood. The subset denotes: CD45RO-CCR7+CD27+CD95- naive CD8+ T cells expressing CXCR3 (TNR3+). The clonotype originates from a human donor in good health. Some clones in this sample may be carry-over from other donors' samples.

The CDR3 protein is CAGRDYNRELMDEQFF. The chain recombines TRBV7-3 with TRBJ2-1; TCRdb's assignment of TRBD1 cannot be checked, as there is no DNA. The CDR3 loop spans 16 amino acids. CDR1 SGHTA and CDR2 FQGTGA come from the germline V gene.